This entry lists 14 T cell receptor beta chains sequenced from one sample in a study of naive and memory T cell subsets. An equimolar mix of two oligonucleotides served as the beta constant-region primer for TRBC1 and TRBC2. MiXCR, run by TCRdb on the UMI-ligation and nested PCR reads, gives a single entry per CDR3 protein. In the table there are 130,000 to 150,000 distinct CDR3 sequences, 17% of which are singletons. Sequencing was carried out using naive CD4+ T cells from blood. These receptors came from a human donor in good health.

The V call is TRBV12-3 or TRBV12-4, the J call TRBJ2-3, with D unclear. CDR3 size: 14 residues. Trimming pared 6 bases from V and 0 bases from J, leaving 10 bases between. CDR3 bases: TGTGCCAGCAGCCCTCAGAGGAGCACAGATACGCAGTATTTT. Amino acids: CASSPQRSTDTQYF.

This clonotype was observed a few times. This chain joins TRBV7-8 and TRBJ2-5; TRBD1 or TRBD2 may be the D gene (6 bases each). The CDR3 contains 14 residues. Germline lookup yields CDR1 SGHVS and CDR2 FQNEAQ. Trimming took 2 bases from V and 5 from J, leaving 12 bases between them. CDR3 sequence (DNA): TGTGCCAGCAGCTTACGGGGGCAGAGGGAGACCCAGTACTTC. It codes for CASSLRGQRETQYF.

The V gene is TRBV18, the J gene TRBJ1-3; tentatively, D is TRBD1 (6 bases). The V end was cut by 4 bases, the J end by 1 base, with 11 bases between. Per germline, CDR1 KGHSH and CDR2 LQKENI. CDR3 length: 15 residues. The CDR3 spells CASSLSGTSGNTIYF. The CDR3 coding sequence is TGTGCCAGCTCACTTTCCGGGACATCTGGAAACACCATATATTTT. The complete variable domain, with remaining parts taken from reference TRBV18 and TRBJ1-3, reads NAGVMQNPRHLVRRRGQEARLRCSPMKGHSHVYWYRQLPEEGLKFMVYLQKENIIDESGMPKERFSAEFPKEGPSILRIQQVVRGDSAAYFCASSLSGTSGNTIYFGEGSWLTVV.

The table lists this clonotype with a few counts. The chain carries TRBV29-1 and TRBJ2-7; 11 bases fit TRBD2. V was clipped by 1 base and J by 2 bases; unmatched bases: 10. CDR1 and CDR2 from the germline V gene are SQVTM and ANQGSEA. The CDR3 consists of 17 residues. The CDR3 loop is CSVEAGPSGRPTYEQYF. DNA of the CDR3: TGCAGCGTTGAAGCAGGGCCTAGCGGGAGGCCCACCTACGAGCAGTACTTC.

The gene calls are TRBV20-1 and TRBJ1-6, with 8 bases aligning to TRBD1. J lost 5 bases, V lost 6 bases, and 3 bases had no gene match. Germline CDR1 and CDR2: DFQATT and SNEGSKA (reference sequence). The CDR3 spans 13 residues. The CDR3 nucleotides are TGCAGTGCGAACAGGGGGAATAATTCACCCCTCCACTTT. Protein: CSANRGNNSPLHF.

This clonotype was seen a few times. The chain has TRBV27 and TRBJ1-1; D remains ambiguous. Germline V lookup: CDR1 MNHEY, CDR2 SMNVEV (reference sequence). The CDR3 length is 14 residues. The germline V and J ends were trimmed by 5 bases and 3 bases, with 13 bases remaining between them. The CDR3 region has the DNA TGTGCCAGCAGTCCCCGGGTCTTGTACACTGAAGCTTTCTTT. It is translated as CASSPRVLYTEAFF.

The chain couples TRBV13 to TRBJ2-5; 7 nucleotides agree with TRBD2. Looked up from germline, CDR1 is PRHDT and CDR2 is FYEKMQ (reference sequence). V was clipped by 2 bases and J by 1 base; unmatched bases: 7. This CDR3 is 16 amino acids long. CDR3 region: CASSLRLGLSQETQYF. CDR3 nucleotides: TGTGCCAGCAGCTTACGCCTGGGACTATCCCAAGAGACCCAGTACTTC. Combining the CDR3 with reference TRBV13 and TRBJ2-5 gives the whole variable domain AAGVIQSPRHLIKEKRETATLKCYPIPRHDTVYWYQQGPGQDPQFLISFYEKMQSDKGSIPDRFSAQQFSDYHSELNMSSLELGDSALYFCASSLRLGLSQETQYFGPGTRLLVL.

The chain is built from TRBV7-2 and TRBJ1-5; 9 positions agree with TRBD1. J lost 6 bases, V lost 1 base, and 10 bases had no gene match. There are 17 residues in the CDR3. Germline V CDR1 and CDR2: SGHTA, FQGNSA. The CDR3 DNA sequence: TGTGCCAGCAGCTTAGAGGGACAGGGAGGGAGCGGTCAGCCCCAGCATTTT. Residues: CASSLEGQGGSGQPQHF.

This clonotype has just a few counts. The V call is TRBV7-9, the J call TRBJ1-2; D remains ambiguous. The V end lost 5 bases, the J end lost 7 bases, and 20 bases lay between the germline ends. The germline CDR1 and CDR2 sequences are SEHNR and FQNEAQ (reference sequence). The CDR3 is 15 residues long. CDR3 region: CASSPPPRTGFGYTF. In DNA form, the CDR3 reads TGTGCCAGCAGCCCCCCACCGCGGACCGGTTTTGGCTACACCTTC. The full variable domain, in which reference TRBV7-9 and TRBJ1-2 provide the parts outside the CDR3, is DTGVSQNPRHKITKRGQNVTFRCDPISEHNRLYWYRQTLGQGPEFLTYFQNEAQLEKSRLLSDRFSAERPKGSFSTLEIQRTEQGDSAMYLCASSPPPRTGFGYTFGSGTRLTVV.

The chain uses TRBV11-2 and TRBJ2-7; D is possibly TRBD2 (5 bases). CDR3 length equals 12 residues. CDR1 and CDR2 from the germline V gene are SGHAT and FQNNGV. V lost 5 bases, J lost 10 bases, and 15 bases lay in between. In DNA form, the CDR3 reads TGTGCCAGCAGCCCACGGGGTCGTTATCAGTACTTC. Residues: CASSPRGRYQYF.

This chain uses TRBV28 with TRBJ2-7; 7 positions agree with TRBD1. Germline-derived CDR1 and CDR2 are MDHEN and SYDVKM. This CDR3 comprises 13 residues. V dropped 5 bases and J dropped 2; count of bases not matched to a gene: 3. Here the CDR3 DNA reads TGTGCCAGCAGTCGGGACAGTCCCTACGAGCAGTACTTC. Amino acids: CASSRDSPYEQYF.

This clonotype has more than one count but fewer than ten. For the CDR3, the DNA is TGCGCCAGCAGCCTTCCACTCGGACAGGATTACGAGCAGTACTTC. Its translation is CASSLPLGQDYEQYF. V and J are TRBV5-1 and TRBJ2-7, with TRBD1 identical over 7 bases. This CDR3 has 15 amino acids. V was pared by 4 bases and J by 4 bases, with 11 bases of the junction left unmatched. The germline CDR1 and CDR2 sequences are SGHRS and YFSETQ.

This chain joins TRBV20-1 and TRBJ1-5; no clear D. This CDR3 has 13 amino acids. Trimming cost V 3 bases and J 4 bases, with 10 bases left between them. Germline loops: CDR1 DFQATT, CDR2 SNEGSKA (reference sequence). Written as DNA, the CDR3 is TGCAGTGCTAGGATACCGGGAAATCAGCCCCAGCATTTT. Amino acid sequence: CSARIPGNQPQHF.

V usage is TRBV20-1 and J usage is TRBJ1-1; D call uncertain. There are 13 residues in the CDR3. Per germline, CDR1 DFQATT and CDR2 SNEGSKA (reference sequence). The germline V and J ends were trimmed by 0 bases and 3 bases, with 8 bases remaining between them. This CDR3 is CSARDAPDTEAFF. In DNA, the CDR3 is TGCAGTGCTAGAGACGCCCCGGACACTGAAGCTTTCTTT.